Presented here are 8 T cell receptor beta chains from one specimen sequenced in a study of beta chain features in type 1 diabetes. Whole-study findings and limits: Among all four CD4+ subsets, Type 1 diabetes patients had TCRB CDR3s that were moderately but significantly shorter.

cDNA synthesis used the whole RNA isolate, giving expressed TCRB sequences. Generated by immunoSEQ multiplex PCR, the TCRdb table keeps only in-frame clones and is missing some. Of hundreds of thousands of clones in the sample, about a tenth were seen once. These receptors' targets are unknown. The sample comprised naive CD4+ T cells from blood. The receptors shown here come from a young man with type 1 diabetes.

This clone has at least ten counts. The V call is TRBV23-1, the J call TRBJ2-4; weak D call: TRBD2 (6 bases). TRBV23-1 is identified as an open reading frame with a role that is uncertain. Trimming cost V 8 bases and J 4 bases, with 15 bases left between them. CDR3 length equals 14 residues. CDR3 sequence: CASGRRDEKNIQYF. The CDR3 DNA reads TGCGCCAGCGGTCGGCGGGACGAGAAAAACATTCAGTACTTC.

This chain joins TRBV28 and TRBJ2-4, with a weak D call TRBD1 (6 bases). The CDR3 runs 14 residues. CDR1 and CDR2 from the germline V gene are MDHEN and SYDVKM. The V gene lost 3 bases and the J gene lost 4 bases, with 10 bases spanning the gap. The CDR3 is CASSLGQGKNIQYF. CDR3 in DNA: TGTGCCAGCAGTTTGGGGCAGGGGAAAAACATTCAGTACTTC. Combining the CDR3 with reference TRBV28 and TRBJ2-4 gives the whole variable domain DVKVTQSSRYLVKRTGEKVFLECVQDMDHENMFWYRQDPGLGLRLIYFSYDVKMKEKGDIPEGYSVSREKKERFSLILESASTNQTSMYLCASSLGQGKNIQYFGAGTRLSVL.

The rearrangement joins TRBV6-1 to TRBJ2-3, with 9 bases aligning to TRBD2. Germline V gene sequence: CDR1 MNHNS, CDR2 SASEGT. The CDR3 runs to 13 residues. Germline trimming cut 2 bases from V and 8 bases from J; bases unmatched to any gene: 2. The CDR3 loop reads CASSERAGGTQYF. The CDR3, as DNA: TGTGCCAGCAGTGAAAGAGCGGGGGGTACGCAGTATTTT.

This clone was counted a few times. The rearrangement joins TRBV7-9 to TRBJ2-2; TRBD2 matches 7 bases. The germline V gene has CDR1 SEHNR and CDR2 FQNEAQ (reference sequence). V trimming: 6 bases; J trimming: 4 bases; junction bases outside the gene matches: 11. The CDR3 extends over 16 amino acids. CDR3 sequence: CASSQLGGMGTGELFF. The CDR3 DNA sequence: TGTGCCAGCAGTCAACTGGGGGGGATGGGCACCGGGGAGCTGTTTTTT.

The gene calls are TRBV25-1 and TRBJ2-2; possibly TRBD2 for D (5 bases). Per the germline V gene, CDR1 is MGHDK and CDR2 is SYGVNS. The CDR3 length is 17 residues. V lost 5 bases and J lost 0, with 16 bases in between. CDR3 sequence reads: CASSLQKGAANTGELFF. The CDR3, as DNA: TGTGCCAGCAGTCTCCAGAAGGGAGCAGCGAACACCGGGGAGCTGTTTTTT.

This clone was counted a few times. The V gene is TRBV7-6, the J gene TRBJ2-1; 8 bases match TRBD2. Per germline, CDR1 SGHVS and CDR2 FNYEAQ. The J segment lost 5 bases and the V segment lost 7 bases, leaving 7 bases of the junction unmatched. This CDR3 has 14 residues. For the CDR3, the DNA is TGTGCCAGCACCAAGGGACTAGGGCACAATGAGCAGTTCTTC. Translated, it gives CASTKGLGHNEQFF.

The rearrangement links TRBV19 to TRBJ1-2; TRBD1 is a possible D gene (6 bases). Deletions cut 6 bases from V and 3 bases from J, with 11 bases between. Germline CDR1 reads LNHDA; CDR2 reads SQIVND (reference sequence). The CDR3 is 13 residues long. CDR3 nucleotide sequence: TGTGCCAGTAGCGCGACAGGATACTATGGCTACACCTTC. It is translated as CASSATGYYGYTF. Full variable domain (missing parts from reference TRBV19 and TRBJ1-2): DGGITQSPKYLFRKEGQNVTLSCEQNLNHDAMYWYRQDPGQGLRLIYYSQIVNDFQKGDIAEGYSVSREKKESFPLTVTSAQKNPTAFYLCASSATGYYGYTFGSGTRLTVV.

In this sample, this clone turned up a few times. The genes are TRBV5-1 and TRBJ1-1; no definite D call. The CDR3 loop spans 14 amino acids. Germline CDR1 SGHRS, CDR2 YFSETQ. V shed 0 bases and J shed 7 bases, with 13 bases lying between them. CDR3 region: CASSLVARDGEAFF. CDR3 nucleotides: TGCGCCAGCAGCTTGGTGGCGAGGGATGGTGAAGCTTTCTTT.